This T cell receptor (beta chain) was observed in a study of blood T cells in healthy people across ages. The V segment lost 5 bases and the J segment 0 bases; nucleotides outside the gene matches: 3. The CDR3 has 14 amino acids. A J-beta primer mix and a sample-barcoded 5' primer were used in a second PCR of about 7 to 12 cycles. TCRdb re-derived calls from the 5' RACE reads in MiXCR, one entry per CDR3 protein. The sample records 900,000 to 950,000 distinct CDR3 sequences, roughly 29% being singletons. The same data also contributed to another study, on T cells of mothers and their children. This second report adds: Related mother-child pairs showed slightly, non-significantly higher overlap than unrelated pairs.

The sample comprised blood. V usage is TRBV12-3 or TRBV12-4 and J usage is TRBJ2-7, with 8 bases that match TRBD2. This TCR was sampled from a woman between 40 and 55 years old in good health. CDR3 in amino acids: CASSALAGSYEQYF. CDR3 sequence (DNA): TGTGCCAGCAGTGCCCTAGCGGGCTCCTACGAGCAGTACTTC.